The TCR beta chain described here comes from a study of T-cell reconstitution after alpha-beta-depleted transplantation in children (dated by TCRdb to the mid-2010s). Background on the whole study: Using TCR repertoire profiling, the study quantitatively followed how T-cell immune reconstitution unfolded in children after TCRalphabeta/CD19-depleted allogeneic hematopoietic cell transplantation.

The sample's treatment or condition label, decoded: allogeneic hematopoietic cell transplantation with graft depleted of TCRalphabeta T cells and CD19 B cells. The transplant recipients were children given TCRalphabeta/CD19-depleted allogeneic hematopoietic cell grafts. As encoded in the germline V gene (reference sequence), CDR1 is DFQATT while CDR2 is SNEGSKA. The CDR3 goes from the cysteine to the phenylalanine over 14 residues. CDR3 DNA only is kept here, 42 bases in frame from base 1. V is trimmed back by 5 bases and J by 3 bases, and the junction contains 7 bases that no gene match accounts for. Paper-wide results and their limitations: In some patients, the high TCRbeta diversity seen at day 60 was put down to recipient T cells and intrathymic progenitors that had survived conditioning. Over the following months the frequencies of hyperexpanded clones went down, and after one year T-cell counts and TCRbeta diversity were mostly credited to newly produced T cells. The apparently early alphabetaT-cell count recovery about two months after transplant was reportedly dependent on only several hundred rapidly expanded clones derived from non-depleted graft cells.

This clonotype came up a few times. The clone's antigen remains unknown. One base away there is no much larger clone; base qualities are not given. To prepare the library, PCR was applied. Instrument on record: Illumina HiSeq 2500. To normalize quantification of the TCRbeta repertoire, the TCR libraries were built with molecular barcoding that relied on unique molecular identifiers. In TCRdb, the public reads were trimmed at Q25 with fastp and aligned with MiXCR, with productive beta chains retained. Identical CDR3 protein sequences are pooled into one entry, listed with their most common genes and DNA. The sample table contains around 300,000 distinct CDR3 sequences; only one count was recorded for around 25% of them. Roughly 9.8% of the sample comes from the top ten.

This chain joins TRBV20-1 to TRBJ1-5, with TRBD1 identical over 7 junction bases. The receptor's source is a male patient aged 10 to 17 who had a stem cell transplant for acute lymphoblastic leukemia, so the T cells may come from the graft donor. The specimen comprised PBMCs, mostly from graft donor cells, sampled 180 days after TCRalphabeta/CD19-depleted stem cell transplant. The CDR3 protein: CSARRTGYNQPQHF. The bases are TGCAGTGCTCGCCGGACAGGATACAATCAGCCCCAGCATTTT.